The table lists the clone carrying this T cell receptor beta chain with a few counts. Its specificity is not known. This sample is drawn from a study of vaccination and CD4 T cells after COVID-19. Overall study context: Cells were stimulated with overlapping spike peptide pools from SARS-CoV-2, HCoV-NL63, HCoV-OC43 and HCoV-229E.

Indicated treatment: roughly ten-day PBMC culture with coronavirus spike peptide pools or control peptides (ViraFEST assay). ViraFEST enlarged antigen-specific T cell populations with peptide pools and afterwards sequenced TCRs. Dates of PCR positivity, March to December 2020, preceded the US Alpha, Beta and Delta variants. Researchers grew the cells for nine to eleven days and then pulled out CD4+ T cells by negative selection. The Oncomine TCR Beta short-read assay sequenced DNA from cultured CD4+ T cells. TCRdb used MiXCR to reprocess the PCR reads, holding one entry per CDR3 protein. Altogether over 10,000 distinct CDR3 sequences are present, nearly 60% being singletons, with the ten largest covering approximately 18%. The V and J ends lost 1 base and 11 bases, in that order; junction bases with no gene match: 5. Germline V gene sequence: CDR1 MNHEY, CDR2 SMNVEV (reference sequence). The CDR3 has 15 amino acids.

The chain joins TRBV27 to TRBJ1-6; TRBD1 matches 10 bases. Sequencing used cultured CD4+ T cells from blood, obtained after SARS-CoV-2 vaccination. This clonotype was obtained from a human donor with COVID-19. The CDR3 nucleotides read TGTGCCAGCAGTTTATTCGGGGACAGGGGCGCACCCCTCCACTTT. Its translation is CASSLFGDRGAPLHF.